Given below is one TCR beta chain in context. The antigen remains unidentified. This record comes from a study of lymphopenia after photon versus proton radiotherapy. J lost 10 bases, V lost 8 bases, and 22 bases had no gene match. The CDR3 totals 18 residues. Germline CDR1 and CDR2: MDHEN and SYDVKM. Data came from immunoSEQ multiplex PCR; TCRdb stores just in-frame clones and leaves some out. The sample contains 65,000 to 85,000 clones, about nine tenths of which appear only once. General observations from the study: Relative stability marked proton patients; photon patients lost diversity and naive cells. Post-nadir diversity loss with photons came from oligoclonal expansion, particularly CD8+ Temra cells.

This sequence was found in a woman aged 40 to 49 with cholangiocarcinoma. The sequencing here drew on peripheral blood, taken from a patient treated with photon-based radiotherapy. The chain has TRBV28 and TRBJ1-5; the match to TRBD1 covers 11 bases. CDR3 protein: CASVSGGDRGFRGGPQHF. For the CDR3, the DNA is TGTGCCAGCGTCTCAGGGGGGGACAGGGGGTTTCGAGGCGGACCCCAGCATTTT.